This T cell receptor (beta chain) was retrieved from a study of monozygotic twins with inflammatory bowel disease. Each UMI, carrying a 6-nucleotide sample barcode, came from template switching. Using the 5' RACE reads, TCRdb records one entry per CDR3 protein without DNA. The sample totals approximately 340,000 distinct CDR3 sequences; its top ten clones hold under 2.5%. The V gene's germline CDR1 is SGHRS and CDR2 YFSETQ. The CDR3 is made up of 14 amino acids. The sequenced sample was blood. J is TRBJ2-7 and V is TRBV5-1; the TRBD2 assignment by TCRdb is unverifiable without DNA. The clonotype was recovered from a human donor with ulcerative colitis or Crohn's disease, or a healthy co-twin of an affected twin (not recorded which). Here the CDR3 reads CASSFSGLTYEQYF.